These 7 T cell receptor beta chains share one sample of origin, sequenced in a study of CXCR3-negative and CXCR3-positive naive CD8 T cells. Whole-study findings and limits: Naive cells positive for CXCR3 carried more hydrophobic TRB CDR3s than CXCR3-negative ones.

These receptors lack a known antigen. All TRB cDNA libraries came from 5' RACE performed with UMI labels. TCRdb re-called the 5' RACE reads and catalogs CDR3 proteins one per entry, DNA excluded. This table holds around 60,000 distinct CDR3 sequences. Sequenced material: naive CXCR3+ CD8+ T cells from blood. Regarding subset: CD45RO-CCR7+CD27+CD95- naive CD8+ T cells expressing CXCR3 (TNR3+). The receptor set was obtained from a human donor in good health. Some clones in this sample may be carry-over from other donors' samples.

The chain recombines TRBV20-1 with TRBJ1-1; absent DNA, TCRdb's TRBD1 call cannot be checked. This CDR3 comprises 13 residues. Germline values: CDR1 DFQATT, CDR2 SNEGSKA (reference sequence). CDR3 sequence reads: CSARNTGNTVAFF.

V gene TRBV25-1 combines with J gene TRBJ2-7. This CDR3 has 12 amino acids. Germline lookup yields CDR1 MGHDK and CDR2 SYGVNS. This CDR3 reads CASSERTYEQYF.

The chain carries TRBV10-3 and TRBJ2-1. The germline CDR1 and CDR2 sequences are ENHRY and SYGVKD. This CDR3 contains 15 residues. CDR3 sequence reads: CAISETGSSYNEQFF.

The CDR3: CASSRTGGPEAFF. V and J are TRBV12-3 or TRBV12-4 and TRBJ1-1; TCRdb's D call, TRBD1, is unchecked because there is no DNA. The CDR3 sequence is 13 residues long.

The rearrangement joins TRBV25-1 to TRBJ2-2. This CDR3 is 13 amino acids long. CDR1 is MGHDK and CDR2 is SYGVNS in the germline V gene. CDR3 sequence: CATSPANTGELFF.

The CDR3 spells CASSLGGHEQYF. The V and J genes are TRBV7-2 and TRBJ2-7; the TRBD2 assignment by TCRdb is unverifiable without DNA. CDR1 SGHTA and CDR2 FQGNSA come from the germline V gene. The CDR3 has 12 amino acids. Filled out from reference TRBV7-2 and TRBJ2-7, the complete variable domain reads GAGVSQSPSNKVTEKGKDVELRCDPISGHTALYWYRQSLGQGLEFLIYFQGNSAPDKSGLPSDRFSAERTGGSVSTLTIQRTQQEDSAVYLCASSLGGHEQYFGPGTRLTVT.

This sequence joins TRBV7-2 and TRBJ2-5; the D gene TCRdb calls, TRBD1, cannot be checked with no DNA. Looked up from germline, CDR1 is SGHTA and CDR2 is FQGNSA. CDR3 length equals 15 residues. The CDR3 loop reads CASSPGLGASETQYF.